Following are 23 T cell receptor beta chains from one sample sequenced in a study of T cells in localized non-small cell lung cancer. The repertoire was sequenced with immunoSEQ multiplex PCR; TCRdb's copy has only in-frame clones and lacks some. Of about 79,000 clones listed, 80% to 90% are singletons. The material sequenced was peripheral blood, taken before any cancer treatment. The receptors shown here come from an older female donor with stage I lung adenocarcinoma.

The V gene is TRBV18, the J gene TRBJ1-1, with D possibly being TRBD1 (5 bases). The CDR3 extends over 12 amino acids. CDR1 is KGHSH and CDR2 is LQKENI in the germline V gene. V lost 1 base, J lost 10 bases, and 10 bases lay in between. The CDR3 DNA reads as TGTGCCAGCTCACCACTAGAAGGGGCAGCTTTCTTT. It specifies CASSPLEGAAFF.

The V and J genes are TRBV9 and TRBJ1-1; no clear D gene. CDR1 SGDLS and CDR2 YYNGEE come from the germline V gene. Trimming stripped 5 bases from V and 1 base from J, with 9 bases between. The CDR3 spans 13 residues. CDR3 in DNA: TGTGCCAGCAGTGATAGGTGGAACACTGAAGCTTTCTTT. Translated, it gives CASSDRWNTEAFF.

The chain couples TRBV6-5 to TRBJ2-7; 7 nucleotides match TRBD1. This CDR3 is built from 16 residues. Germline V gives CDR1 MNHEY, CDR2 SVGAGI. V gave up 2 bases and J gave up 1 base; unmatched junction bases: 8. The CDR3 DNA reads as TGTGCCAGCAGTTACCACGACAGGGTGGGATCCTACGAGCAGTACTTC. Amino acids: CASSYHDRVGSYEQYF.

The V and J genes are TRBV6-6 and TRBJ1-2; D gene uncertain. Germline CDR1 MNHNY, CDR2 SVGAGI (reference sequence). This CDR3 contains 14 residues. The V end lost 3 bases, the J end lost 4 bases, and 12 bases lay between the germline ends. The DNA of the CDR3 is TGTGCCAGCAGTTATATGACCAACTCCTATGGCTACACCTTC. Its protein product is CASSYMTNSYGYTF.

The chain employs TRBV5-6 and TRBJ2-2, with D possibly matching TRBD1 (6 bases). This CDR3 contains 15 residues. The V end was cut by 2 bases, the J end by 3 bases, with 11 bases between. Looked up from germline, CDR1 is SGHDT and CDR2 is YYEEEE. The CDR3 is CASSLQGLDTGELFF. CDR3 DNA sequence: TGTGCCAGCAGCTTACAGGGTCTCGACACCGGGGAGCTGTTTTTT.

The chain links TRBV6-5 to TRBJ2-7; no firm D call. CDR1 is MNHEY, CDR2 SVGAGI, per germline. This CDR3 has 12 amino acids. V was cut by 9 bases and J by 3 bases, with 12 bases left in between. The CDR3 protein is CASRSWNYEQYF. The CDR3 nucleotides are TGTGCCAGTCGGAGTTGGAACTACGAGCAGTACTTC.

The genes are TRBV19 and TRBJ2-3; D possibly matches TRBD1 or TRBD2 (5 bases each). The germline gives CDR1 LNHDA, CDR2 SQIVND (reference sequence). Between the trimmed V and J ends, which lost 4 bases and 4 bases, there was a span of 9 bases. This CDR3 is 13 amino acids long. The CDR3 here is CASSNRGSDTQYF. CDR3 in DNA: TGTGCCAGTAGTAACCGGGGCTCAGATACGCAGTATTTT.

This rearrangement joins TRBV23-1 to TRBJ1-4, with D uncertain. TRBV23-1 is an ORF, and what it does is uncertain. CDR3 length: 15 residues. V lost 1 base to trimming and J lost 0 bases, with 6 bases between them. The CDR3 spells CASSQLISTNEKLFF. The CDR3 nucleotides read TGCGCCAGCAGTCAATTGATATCAACTAATGAAAAACTGTTTTTT.

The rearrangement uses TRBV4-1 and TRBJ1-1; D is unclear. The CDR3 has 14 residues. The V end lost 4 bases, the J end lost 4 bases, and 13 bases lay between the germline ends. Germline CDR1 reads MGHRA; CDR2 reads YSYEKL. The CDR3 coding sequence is TGCGCCAGCAGCCTACTGGTTTTCGGCACTGAAGCTTTCTTT. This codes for CASSLLVFGTEAFF.

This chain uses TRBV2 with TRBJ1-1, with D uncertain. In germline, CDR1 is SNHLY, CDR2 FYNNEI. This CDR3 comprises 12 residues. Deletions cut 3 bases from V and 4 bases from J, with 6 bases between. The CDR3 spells CASSDGLTEAFF. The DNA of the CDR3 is TGTGCCAGCAGTGATGGCCTCACTGAAGCTTTCTTT. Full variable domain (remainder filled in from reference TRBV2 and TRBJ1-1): EPEVTQTPSHQVTQMGQEVILRCVPISNHLYFYWYRQILGQKVEFLVSFYNNEISEKSEIFDDQFSVERPDGSNFTLKIRSTKLEDSAMYFCASSDGLTEAFFGQGTRLTVV.

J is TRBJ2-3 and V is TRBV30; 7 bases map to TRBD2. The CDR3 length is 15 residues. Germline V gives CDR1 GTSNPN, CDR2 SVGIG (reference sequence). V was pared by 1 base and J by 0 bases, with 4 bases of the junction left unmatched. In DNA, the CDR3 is TGTGCCTGGAGTGCGACTAGCCGTAGCACAGATACGCAGTATTTT. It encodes CAWSATSRSTDTQYF. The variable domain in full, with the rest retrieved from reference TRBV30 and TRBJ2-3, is SQTIHQWPATLVQPVGSPLSLECTVEGTSNPNLYWYRQAAGRGLQLLFYSVGIGQISSEVPQNLSASRPQDRQFILSSKKLLLSDSGFYLCAWSATSRSTDTQYFGPGTRLTVL.

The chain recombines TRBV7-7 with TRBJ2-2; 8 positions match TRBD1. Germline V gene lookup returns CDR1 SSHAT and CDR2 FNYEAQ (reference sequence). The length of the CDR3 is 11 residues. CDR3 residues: CAVQGAGELFF. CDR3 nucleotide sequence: TGTGCGGTGCAGGGGGCTGGGGAGCTGTTTTTT.

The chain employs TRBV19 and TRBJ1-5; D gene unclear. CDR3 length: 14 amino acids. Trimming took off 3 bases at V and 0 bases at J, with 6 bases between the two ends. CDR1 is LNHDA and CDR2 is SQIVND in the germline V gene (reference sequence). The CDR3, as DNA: TGTGCCAGTAGTATGGTCATTAGCAATCAGCCCCAGCATTTT. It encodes CASSMVISNQPQHF.

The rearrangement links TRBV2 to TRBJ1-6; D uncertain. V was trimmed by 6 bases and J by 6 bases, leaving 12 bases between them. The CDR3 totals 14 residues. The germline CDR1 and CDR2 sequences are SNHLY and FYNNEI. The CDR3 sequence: CASSPTRVNSPLHF. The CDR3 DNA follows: TGTGCCAGCAGCCCCACACGGGTTAATTCACCCCTCCACTTT.

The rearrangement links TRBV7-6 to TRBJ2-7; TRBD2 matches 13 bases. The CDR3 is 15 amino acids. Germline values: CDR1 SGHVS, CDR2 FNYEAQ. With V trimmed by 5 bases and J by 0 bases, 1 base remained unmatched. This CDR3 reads CASSRTSGSSYEQYF. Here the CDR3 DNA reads TGTGCCAGCAGCCGGACTAGCGGGAGCTCCTACGAGCAGTACTTC.

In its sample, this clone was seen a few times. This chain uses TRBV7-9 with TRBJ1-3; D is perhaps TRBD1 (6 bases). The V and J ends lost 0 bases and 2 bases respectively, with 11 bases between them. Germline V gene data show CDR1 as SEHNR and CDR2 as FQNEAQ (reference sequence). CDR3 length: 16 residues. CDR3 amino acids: CASSLALPGAGNTIYF. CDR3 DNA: TGTGCCAGCAGCTTAGCCCTCCCAGGGGCTGGAAACACCATATATTTT. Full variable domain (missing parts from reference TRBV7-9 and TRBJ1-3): DTGVSQNPRHKITKRGQNVTFRCDPISEHNRLYWYRQTLGQGPEFLTYFQNEAQLEKSRLLSDRFSAERPKGSFSTLEIQRTEQGDSAMYLCASSLALPGAGNTIYFGEGSWLTVV.

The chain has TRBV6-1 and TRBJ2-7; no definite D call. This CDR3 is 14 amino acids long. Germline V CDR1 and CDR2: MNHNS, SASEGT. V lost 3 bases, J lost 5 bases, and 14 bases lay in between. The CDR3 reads CASSDLWPSHEQYF. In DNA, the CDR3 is TGTGCCAGCAGTGACCTGTGGCCTTCCCACGAGCAGTACTTC.

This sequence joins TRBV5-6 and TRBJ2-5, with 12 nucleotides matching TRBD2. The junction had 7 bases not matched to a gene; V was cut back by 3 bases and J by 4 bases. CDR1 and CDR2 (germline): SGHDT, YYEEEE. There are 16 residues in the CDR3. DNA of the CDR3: TGTGCCAGCAGCTCACTAGCGGGGGGTCTCGGAGAGACCCAGTACTTC. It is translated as CASSSLAGGLGETQYF.

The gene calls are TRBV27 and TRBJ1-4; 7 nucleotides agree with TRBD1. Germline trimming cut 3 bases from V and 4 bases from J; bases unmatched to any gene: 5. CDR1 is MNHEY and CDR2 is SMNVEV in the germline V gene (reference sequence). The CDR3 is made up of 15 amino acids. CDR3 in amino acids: CASSFWGQNNEKLFF. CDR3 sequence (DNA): TGTGCCAGCAGTTTTTGGGGACAGAATAATGAAAAACTGTTTTTT.

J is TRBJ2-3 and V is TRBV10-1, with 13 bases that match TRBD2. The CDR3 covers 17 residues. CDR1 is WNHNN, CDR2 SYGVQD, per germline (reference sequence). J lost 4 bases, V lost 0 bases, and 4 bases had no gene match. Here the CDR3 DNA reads TGCGCCAGCAGTGAGTCTGGACTAGCGGGAGTCTCAGATACGCAGTATTTT. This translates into CASSESGLAGVSDTQYF.

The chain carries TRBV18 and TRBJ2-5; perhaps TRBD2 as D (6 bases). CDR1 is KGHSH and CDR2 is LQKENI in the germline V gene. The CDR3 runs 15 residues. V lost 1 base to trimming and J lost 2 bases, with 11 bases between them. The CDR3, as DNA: TGTGCCAGCTCACCACAGGGAGGACCACAAGAGACCCAGTACTTC. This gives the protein CASSPQGGPQETQYF.

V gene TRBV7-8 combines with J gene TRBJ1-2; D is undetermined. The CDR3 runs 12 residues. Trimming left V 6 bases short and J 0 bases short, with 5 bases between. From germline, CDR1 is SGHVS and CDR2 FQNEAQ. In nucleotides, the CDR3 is TGTGCCAGCAGTGGGACTAACTATGGCTACACCTTC. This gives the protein CASSGTNYGYTF.

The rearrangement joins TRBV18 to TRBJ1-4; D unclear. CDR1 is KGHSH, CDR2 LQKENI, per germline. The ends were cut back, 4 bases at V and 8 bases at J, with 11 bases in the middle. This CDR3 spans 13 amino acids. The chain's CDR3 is CASSRESGEKLFF. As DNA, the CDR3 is TGTGCCAGCTCACGCGAGAGTGGGGAAAAACTGTTTTTT.